This T cell receptor (beta chain) derives from a study of control samples from healthy donors and cancer patients. Clones were sequenced by immunoSEQ multiplex PCR, and TCRdb holds only the in-frame ones, with some missing. The data show 130,000 to 150,000 clones, about 91% seen once. Germline lookup yields CDR1 MNHNS and CDR2 SASEGT. The CDR3 loop spans 17 amino acids. Trimming cost V 1 base and J 0 bases, with 13 bases left between them. The receptor was derived from a man aged 25-45 years in good health. The J gene is TRBJ1-3, the V gene TRBV6-1; maybe TRBD1 (5 bases). The sample taken for sequencing was blood. The CDR3 is CASSEGKGTPSGNTIYF. The DNA for the CDR3 is TGTGCCAGCAGTGAAGGCAAGGGGACCCCCTCTGGAAACACCATATATTTT.